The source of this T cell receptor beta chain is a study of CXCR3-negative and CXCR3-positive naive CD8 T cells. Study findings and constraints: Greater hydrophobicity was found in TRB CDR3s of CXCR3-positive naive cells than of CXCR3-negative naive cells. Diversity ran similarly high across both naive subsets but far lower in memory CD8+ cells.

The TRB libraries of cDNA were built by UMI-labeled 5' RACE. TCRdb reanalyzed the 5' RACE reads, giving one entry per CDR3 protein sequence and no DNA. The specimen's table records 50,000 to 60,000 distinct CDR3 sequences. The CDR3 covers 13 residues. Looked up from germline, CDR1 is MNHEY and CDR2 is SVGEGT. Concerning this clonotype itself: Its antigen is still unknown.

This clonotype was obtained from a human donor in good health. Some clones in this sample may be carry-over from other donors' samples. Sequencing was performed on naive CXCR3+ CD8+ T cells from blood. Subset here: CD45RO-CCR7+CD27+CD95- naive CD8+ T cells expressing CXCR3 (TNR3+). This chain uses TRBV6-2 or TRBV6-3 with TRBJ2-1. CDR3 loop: CASSRDENNEQFF.